This TCR beta chain was found in a study of identical twins. CDR1 and CDR2 (germline): LGHNA, YSLEER. The CDR3 extends over 15 amino acids. Trimming stripped 0 bases from V and 6 bases from J, with 13 bases between. TCRdb itself ran the 5' RACE reads through MiXCR, one entry per CDR3 protein. The table shows approximately 210,000 distinct CDR3 sequences, with 5.5% to 7.5% occurring only once. These data were also filed under a second study, of T cells expressing NK-cell markers. That study reports: Seven sequenced donors out of eight were HCMV-seropositive, one seronegative.

This sequence originates from a woman aged 18-29 years in good health. Sequenced sample: CD8+ T cells sorted from blood. J is TRBJ2-3 and V is TRBV4-3; TRBD1 is a possible D gene (6 bases). CDR3 protein: CASSQEGGSYDTQYF. The CDR3 DNA reads as TGCGCCAGCAGCCAAGAAGGGGGATCCTACGATACGCAGTATTTT.